This is a list of T cell receptor beta chains from one sample in a study of T cell changes during pregnancy in multiple sclerosis. Profiling relied on immunoSEQ multiplex PCR, and the TCRdb table lists in-frame clones only, not all of them. The sample includes just under 45,000 clones, roughly 92% of them seen just once. Material: CD4+ T cells from peripheral blood mononuclear cells, obtained in the first trimester of pregnancy. These receptors all stem from a female donor with multiple sclerosis, enrolled in a pregnancy study. Both conserved end residues are part of each CDR3. The order of the fields is D gene, J gene, clone size, V gene, CDR3 DNA, CDR3 protein. D genes are given only for firm matches. Where a row states a size, it is once, few, many or the class of an expanded clone; other rows omit it.

d_call: .; j_call: TRBJ2-1; clone_size: once; v_call: TRBV2; cdr3_nt: TGTGCCAGCAGGCACACAGGGGGGGGTAGTGAGCAGTTCTTC; cdr3_aa: CASRHTGGGSEQFF
d_call: .; j_call: TRBJ2-7; clone_size: .; v_call: TRBV19; cdr3_nt: TGTGCCAGTGGGAGAGACGAGCAGTACTTC; cdr3_aa: CASGRDEQYF
d_call: TRBD2; j_call: TRBJ2-2; clone_size: .; v_call: TRBV5-1; cdr3_nt: TGCGCCAGCAGCCCAAGGACTAGCGGGACCCCTTGGCTGTTTTTT; cdr3_aa: CASSPRTSGTPWLFF
d_call: TRBD2; j_call: TRBJ2-7; clone_size: .; v_call: TRBV11-2; cdr3_nt: TGTGCCAGCAGCGGGACTAGGACTTACGAGCAGTACTTC; cdr3_aa: CASSGTRTYEQYF
d_call: .; j_call: TRBJ2-7; clone_size: .; v_call: TRBV5-6; cdr3_nt: TGTGCCAGCAGCTTGCAGGGGGGACTGTACGAGCAGTACTTC; cdr3_aa: CASSLQGGLYEQYF
d_call: TRBD1; j_call: TRBJ2-1; clone_size: .; v_call: TRBV6-5; cdr3_nt: TGTGCCAGCAGTCCAGGGGGAGACTACAATGAGCAGTTCTTC; cdr3_aa: CASSPGGDYNEQFF
d_call: TRBD2; j_call: TRBJ2-5; clone_size: .; v_call: TRBV19; cdr3_nt: TGTGCCAGTAGTATTGGGGGAGGGCACAAAGAGACCCAGTACTTC; cdr3_aa: CASSIGGGHKETQYF
d_call: .; j_call: TRBJ1-5; clone_size: once; v_call: TRBV6-1; cdr3_nt: TGTGCCAGCAAAACCAAGGCCGGGAATCAGCCCCAGCATTTT; cdr3_aa: CASKTKAGNQPQHF
d_call: .; j_call: TRBJ1-5; clone_size: once; v_call: TRBV21-1; cdr3_nt: TGTGCCAGCAGCAAGGCGGGGGGTCAGCCCCAGCATTTT; cdr3_aa: CASSKAGGQPQHF
d_call: TRBD2; j_call: TRBJ2-2; clone_size: .; v_call: TRBV28; cdr3_nt: TGTGCCAGCGCCCCTCCTAGCGGGAGGTGGGCCGGGGAGCTGTTTTTT; cdr3_aa: CASAPPSGRWAGELFF
d_call: .; j_call: TRBJ2-3; clone_size: .; v_call: TRBV7-9; cdr3_nt: TGTGCCAGCAGCCCCAGGGGAAGGATCACAGATACGCAGTATTTT; cdr3_aa: CASSPRGRITDTQYF
d_call: .; j_call: TRBJ1-1; clone_size: .; v_call: TRBV6-5; cdr3_nt: TGTGCCAGCAGCCCCGTCAGGGGCACTGAAGCTTTCTTT; cdr3_aa: CASSPVRGTEAFF
d_call: .; j_call: TRBJ1-2; clone_size: .; v_call: TRBV15; cdr3_nt: TGTGCCACCAGCAGAGATGTCGGGAGCGGCTACACCTTC; cdr3_aa: CATSRDVGSGYTF
d_call: TRBD1; j_call: TRBJ2-7; clone_size: .; v_call: TRBV7-9; cdr3_nt: TGTGCCAGCAGCTTAGGACAGGGGGCCACCACCCCTTACGAGCAGTACTTC; cdr3_aa: CASSLGQGATTPYEQYF
d_call: TRBD2; j_call: TRBJ2-3; clone_size: .; v_call: TRBV6-6; cdr3_nt: TGTGCCAGCAGGCGGGGACTAGCGGGAGGGCAAGATACGCAGTATTTT; cdr3_aa: CASRRGLAGGQDTQYF
d_call: .; j_call: TRBJ1-6; clone_size: .; v_call: TRBV7-2; cdr3_nt: TGTGCCAGCAGCTTGCCCCATACAGGGAGCTCCTATAATTCACCCCTCCACTTT; cdr3_aa: CASSLPHTGSSYNSPLHF
d_call: TRBD2; j_call: TRBJ2-7; clone_size: .; v_call: TRBV4-1; cdr3_nt: TGCGCCAGCAGCCAAAGGGGAGGGGTCAGTTCCTACGAGCAGTACTTC; cdr3_aa: CASSQRGGVSSYEQYF
d_call: .; j_call: TRBJ2-7; clone_size: .; v_call: TRBV21-1; cdr3_nt: TGTGCCAGCGCTGACAGGGACTACGAGCAGTACTTC; cdr3_aa: CASADRDYEQYF
d_call: TRBD2; j_call: TRBJ2-2; clone_size: .; v_call: TRBV19; cdr3_nt: TGTGCCAGTAGTTTCAGCGGGATTAACACCGGGGAGCTGTTTTTT; cdr3_aa: CASSFSGINTGELFF
d_call: TRBD2; j_call: TRBJ2-1; clone_size: .; v_call: TRBV27; cdr3_nt: TGTGCCAGCAGACTAGCGGATAACAATGAGCAGTTCTTC; cdr3_aa: CASRLADNNEQFF
d_call: .; j_call: TRBJ1-3; clone_size: .; v_call: TRBV19; cdr3_nt: TGTGCCAGTAGTAGGACAGCCAGCTCTGGAAACACCATATATTTT; cdr3_aa: CASSRTASSGNTIYF
d_call: .; j_call: TRBJ2-6; clone_size: once; v_call: TRBV30; cdr3_nt: TGTGCCTGGGGTACAGGGTTCTCTGGGGCCAACGTCCTGACTTTC; cdr3_aa: CAWGTGFSGANVLTF
d_call: .; j_call: TRBJ2-7; clone_size: .; v_call: TRBV5-6; cdr3_nt: TGTGCCAGCAGCTTGGCGGGACTCGGCTACGAGCAGTACTTC; cdr3_aa: CASSLAGLGYEQYF
d_call: .; j_call: TRBJ1-1; clone_size: .; v_call: TRBV6-6; cdr3_nt: TGTGCCAGCCGAGTAGGACAGAACACTGAAGCTTTCTTT; cdr3_aa: CASRVGQNTEAFF
d_call: .; j_call: TRBJ2-1; clone_size: .; v_call: TRBV4-1; cdr3_nt: TGCGCCAGCAGCCTCTCACGCGGGGAGAGGAGCTCCTACAATGAGCAGTTCTTC; cdr3_aa: CASSLSRGERSSYNEQFF
d_call: TRBD2; j_call: TRBJ2-6; clone_size: .; v_call: TRBV5-1; cdr3_nt: TGCGCCAGCAGCCCCTCGACTAGCACCTCTGGGGCCAACGTCCTGACTTTC; cdr3_aa: CASSPSTSTSGANVLTF
d_call: TRBD1; j_call: TRBJ1-5; clone_size: .; v_call: TRBV28; cdr3_nt: TGTGCCAGCAGTTTGGGACAGCATAGCAATCAGCCCCAGCATTTT; cdr3_aa: CASSLGQHSNQPQHF
d_call: .; j_call: TRBJ2-1; clone_size: .; v_call: TRBV28; cdr3_nt: TGTGCCAGCAGTGGACATCTGGAGTTCTTC; cdr3_aa: CASSGHLEFF
d_call: .; j_call: TRBJ2-2; clone_size: .; v_call: TRBV11-3; cdr3_nt: TGTGCCAGCAGCTTATCGGGGTTCACCGGGGAGCTGTTTTTT; cdr3_aa: CASSLSGFTGELFF
d_call: TRBD2; j_call: TRBJ2-1; clone_size: .; v_call: TRBV18; cdr3_nt: TGTGCCAGCTCACCCTCCGGGGGGATAGAGCAGTTCTTC; cdr3_aa: CASSPSGGIEQFF
d_call: TRBD2; j_call: TRBJ2-3; clone_size: .; v_call: TRBV19; cdr3_nt: TGTGCCAGTAGAGCCCAGGGCGGGGGTACAGATACGCAGTATTTT; cdr3_aa: CASRAQGGGTDTQYF